Listed below are T cell receptor beta chains from one sample, sequenced in a study of beta chain features in type 1 diabetes. TCRdb's copy holds only in-frame clones and misses some; the assay was immunoSEQ multiplex PCR. Here the sample spans almost 350,000 clones, around a fifth being singletons. The sequencing input was naive CD4+ T cells from blood. Source of these receptors: a woman in her late teens or twenties in good health. Each CDR3 is given without its conserved first and last residue. Fields, in order: CDR3 protein, V gene, J gene, CDR3 length, clone size. Only part of the rows carry a size: once, few, many, or a class if the clone is expanded.

CDR3: ASSLVRGHEQF
V: TRBV5-1
J: TRBJ2-1
length: 11
size: few

CDR3: ASSGAYEQY
V: TRBV25-1
J: TRBJ2-7
length: 9
size: few

CDR3: AWKGTGVNYGYT
V: TRBV30
J: TRBJ1-2
length: 12
size: -

CDR3: ASSAGNIQY
V: TRBV7-9
J: TRBJ2-4
length: 9
size: -

CDR3: ATASRGNNEKLF
V: TRBV5-4
J: TRBJ1-4
length: 12
size: few

CDR3: ASSIIGGFTEAF
V: TRBV19
J: TRBJ1-1
length: 12
size: once

CDR3: AWSAVPGELF
V: TRBV30
J: TRBJ2-2
length: 10
size: -

CDR3: ASSSYRDLNTEAF
V: TRBV27
J: TRBJ1-1
length: 13
size: -

CDR3: ASSLNPSGGDTQY
V: TRBV7-3
J: TRBJ2-3
length: 13
size: -

CDR3: ASSLGPGFGYGYT
V: TRBV7-9
J: TRBJ1-2
length: 13
size: -

CDR3: ASSVPGVYEQY
V: TRBV5-4
J: TRBJ2-7
length: 11
size: -

CDR3: ASSLGGRAGFETQY
V: TRBV7-2
J: TRBJ2-5
length: 14
size: -

CDR3: ASSLLTRGEQF
V: TRBV5-8
J: TRBJ2-1
length: 11
size: few

CDR3: AIRKTSGGYNEQF
V: TRBV10-3
J: TRBJ2-1
length: 13
size: few

CDR3: AWSVGISSYEQY
V: TRBV30
J: TRBJ2-7
length: 12
size: few

CDR3: ASSLAGGPYGYT
V: TRBV27
J: TRBJ1-2
length: 12
size: few

CDR3: ASSPGTGTVPEQY
V: TRBV5-4
J: TRBJ2-7
length: 13
size: -

CDR3: ASSPSRLEKQY
V: TRBV28
J: TRBJ2-3
length: 11
size: -

CDR3: ASSPLGQGNSPLH
V: TRBV18
J: TRBJ1-6
length: 13
size: few

CDR3: ASSGQGGDTQY
V: TRBV7-2
J: TRBJ2-3
length: 11
size: -

CDR3: ASSLGTGGWYT
V: TRBV28
J: TRBJ1-2
length: 11
size: few

CDR3: ASSPPGLRETQY
V: TRBV18
J: TRBJ2-5
length: 12
size: -

CDR3: ASSQSPSGAWDNEQF
V: TRBV23-1
J: TRBJ2-1
length: 15
size: -

CDR3: ASSGQRRAF
V: TRBV28
J: TRBJ1-1
length: 9
size: -

CDR3: ASSFGGTGTEAF
V: TRBV9
J: TRBJ1-1
length: 12
size: few

CDR3: SVYVGDSGETQY
V: TRBV29-1
J: TRBJ2-5
length: 12
size: -

CDR3: ASSTRTGRSYEQY
V: TRBV27
J: TRBJ2-7
length: 13
size: few

CDR3: AWSLVPLEAF
V: TRBV30
J: TRBJ1-1
length: 10
size: -

CDR3: ASSPRERAVADTQY
V: TRBV7-2
J: TRBJ2-3
length: 14
size: few

CDR3: ATAGPGEKLF
V: TRBV15
J: TRBJ1-4
length: 10
size: -

CDR3: ASSYAGTGDMYEQF
V: TRBV2
J: TRBJ2-1
length: 14
size: -

CDR3: ASRRQGEQF
V: TRBV6-5
J: TRBJ2-1
length: 9
size: few

CDR3: ASSLERGAAF
V: TRBV7-9
J: TRBJ1-1
length: 10
size: -

CDR3: ASSEGLTGDTQY
V: TRBV5-1
J: TRBJ2-3
length: 12
size: -

CDR3: ASSVSLWPSESYNEQF
V: TRBV9
J: TRBJ2-1
length: 16
size: -

CDR3: SAPSLHEQF
V: TRBV20-1
J: TRBJ2-1
length: 9
size: -

CDR3: ASSSSLNQPQH
V: TRBV11-2
J: TRBJ1-5
length: 11
size: few

CDR3: ASTSTPGNEKLF
V: TRBV7-2
J: TRBJ1-4
length: 12
size: -

CDR3: ASSQDTGYQPQH
V: TRBV4-3
J: TRBJ1-5
length: 12
size: few

CDR3: ASSLGQGRETQY
V: TRBV13
J: TRBJ2-5
length: 12
size: once

CDR3: AIGASGGYEQF
V: TRBV10-3
J: TRBJ2-1
length: 11
size: few

CDR3: ASSVDPAGGREQF
V: TRBV9
J: TRBJ2-1
length: 13
size: few

CDR3: ASSLVGTGGNYEQY
V: TRBV7-2
J: TRBJ2-7
length: 14
size: -

CDR3: ASSLRLAGGNEQF
V: TRBV5-1
J: TRBJ2-1
length: 13
size: few

CDR3: ASSQPRRNYGYT
V: TRBV4-1
J: TRBJ1-2
length: 12
size: -